This T cell receptor (beta chain) originates from a study of patients and donors after allogeneic stem cell transplantation (dated by TCRdb to 2019 to 2021). Receptors were amplified or captured by RT-PCR. Data came from a NextSeq 550. TCRdb reprocessed the public reads (quality trimming at Q25 with fastp, clone calling with MiXCR) and kept in-frame beta chains. CDR3 protein sequences are deduplicated, and each keeps its most common genes and DNA. The sample records about 960,000 distinct CDR3 sequences, more than 15% of which are singletons. About 6% of the sample lies in the top ten. This clonotype was observed many times. Its antigen has not been determined. No base qualities exist here, and no much larger clone lies one base off it. The TCR was taken from a human donor who was either an allogeneic HSCT recipient or a stem cell or donor lymphocyte infusion donor (not recorded which). It is not recorded whose cells these are; they may come from a transplant donor. Input material: blood, either unsorted or a sorted T cell fraction (not recorded which).

This receptor carries the CDR3 CASRPTGGDQPQHF. The bases are TGTGCCAGCAGGCCGACAGGGGGGGATCAGCCCCAGCATTTT. This receptor chain uses TRBV12-3 or TRBV12-4 and TRBJ1-5; 9 central bases correspond to TRBD1. From its cysteine to its phenylalanine, the CDR3 spans 14 amino acids. Only CDR3 DNA is held: 42 bases, read in frame from base 1. V loses 6 bases at its end and J loses 5 bases; junction bases beyond the gene matches: 5.